Given below is one T cell receptor beta chain in context. What it binds is unknown. TCRdb used MiXCR to reprocess the 5' RACE reads, holding one entry per CDR3 protein. The top ten clones hold about 7% of a sample with about 200,000 distinct CDR3 sequences, approximately 24% of them seen once. The trim removed 6 bases at V and 8 bases at J, leaving 10 bases unmatched. There are 16 residues in the CDR3. The record originates from a study of CD8 T cells in ankylosing spondylitis. Broader study findings: One TCR beta motif, made up of about 8 highly homologous variants, appeared characteristic of ankylosing spondylitis blood.

The chain couples TRBV12-3 or TRBV12-4 to TRBJ2-1; 13 bases agree with TRBD2. The sequenced material came from blood, either unsorted or a sorted T cell fraction (not recorded which). This clonotype was obtained from a male donor with ankylosing spondylitis or in good health (not recorded which). CDR3 DNA sequence: TGTGCCAGCAGCCTCCCCCGGACTAGCGGGAGCCATGAGCAGTTCTTC. This translates into CASSLPRTSGSHEQFF.